These 14 T cell receptor beta chains came from one sample sequenced in a study of cytomegalovirus exposure and HLA in healthy donors. The primer mix had 60 Vbeta and 13 Jbeta primers. Sequencing was performed with immunoSEQ multiplex PCR; in TCRdb, only in-frame clones are kept and a portion is missing. The data hold roughly 98,000 clones, with about 81% observed a single time. Sequenced input: PBMCs. The receptors stem from a man in his forties in good health and CMV-seronegative.

This sequence joins TRBV7-6 and TRBJ2-1; possible D gene TRBD2, 6 bases. The CDR3 has 15 amino acids. The germline V and J ends were trimmed by 2 bases and 2 bases, with 10 bases remaining between them. Germline CDR1 is SGHVS and CDR2 is FNYEAQ. CDR3 in amino acids: CASSLKGGAYNEQFF. The CDR3, as DNA: TGTGCCAGCAGCTTAAAGGGCGGGGCCTACAATGAGCAGTTCTTC.

The chain employs TRBV19 and TRBJ2-7; 7 bases are shared with TRBD2. V was pared by 6 bases and J by 6 bases, with 5 bases of the junction left unmatched. CDR3 length: 12 residues. Germline CDR1 and CDR2: LNHDA and SQIVND (reference sequence). The CDR3 sequence: CASRLPGGEQYF. CDR3 DNA sequence: TGTGCCAGTAGACTACCGGGGGGCGAGCAGTACTTC.

As regards this clone: Other DNA sequences within the sample encode an identical CDR3. CDR3 DNA sequence: TGTGCCAGCAGCTTGGGGAGCTCCTACGAGCAGTACTTC. Translating gives CASSLGSSYEQYF. V gene TRBV5-6 combines with J gene TRBJ2-7; D ambiguous. With 0 bases removed from V and 0 bases from J, the gap between germline ends came to 4 bases. The length of the CDR3 is 13 residues. Germline CDR1 SGHDT, CDR2 YYEEEE.

The rearrangement joins TRBV5-5 to TRBJ1-1; tentatively, D is TRBD1 (6 bases). The V gene's germline CDR1 is SGHKS and CDR2 YYEKEE (reference sequence). CDR3 length: 14 amino acids. V was clipped by 1 base and J by 0 bases, with 7 bases between them. The CDR3 loop reads CASSLRTVNTEAFF. The CDR3 DNA sequence: TGTGCCAGCAGCTTGAGGACAGTGAACACTGAAGCTTTCTTT.

This clone was found a few times. This chain joins TRBV9 and TRBJ2-5, with TRBD1 matching 11 bases. The J call is uncertain, as TRBJ2-7 better fits the DNA end. CDR1 SGDLS and CDR2 YYNGEE come from the germline V gene. CDR3 size: 16 residues. This chain's CDR3 is CASSGTHGQGAGEQYF. The CDR3 DNA reads TGTGCCAGCAGCGGCACCCATGGACAGGGGGCTGGCGAGCAGTACTTC.

This chain uses TRBV11-2 with TRBJ2-1; no clear D. The CDR3 sequence is 13 residues long. Germline lookup yields CDR1 SGHAT and CDR2 FQNNGV. Trimming removed 0 bases at V and 3 bases at J, with 3 bases between. Here the CDR3 DNA reads TGTGCCAGCAGCTTAGAGAGCTACAATGAGCAGTTCTTC. Its translation is CASSLESYNEQFF.

The V call is TRBV4-1, the J call TRBJ2-2; D call uncertain. V was shortened by 4 bases and J by 1 base, with 7 bases between the two germline ends. The CDR3 covers 14 residues. CDR1 is MGHRA, CDR2 YSYEKL, per germline. The CDR3 protein is CASSPRLNTGELFF. CDR3 in DNA: TGCGCCAGCAGCCCTCGACTGAACACCGGGGAGCTGTTTTTT.

This chain links TRBV2 with TRBJ2-2, with D tentatively TRBD1 (5 bases). The CDR3 extends over 14 amino acids. Germline values: CDR1 SNHLY, CDR2 FYNNEI. The V and J ends lost 7 bases and 1 base respectively, with 10 bases between them. As DNA, the CDR3 is TGTGCCAGCACCCAGGGCTGGAACACCGGGGAGCTGTTTTTT. Translation gives CASTQGWNTGELFF.

This clone has more than one count but fewer than ten. The chain couples TRBV19 to TRBJ1-5; 7 bases line up with TRBD1. The ends lost 4 bases at V and 3 bases at J; junction bases unmatched: 6. The CDR3 loop spans 15 amino acids. Germline CDR1 and CDR2: LNHDA and SQIVND (reference sequence). CDR3 sequence (DNA): TGTGCCAGTAGTAATAGGGACAGCCTCAATCAGCCCCAGCATTTT. Its protein product is CASSNRDSLNQPQHF.

The V gene is TRBV13, the J gene TRBJ2-6; the D gene is possibly TRBD1 (5 bases). V lost 2 bases and J 1 base, leaving 15 bases between the germline ends. Germline assignment: CDR1 PRHDT and CDR2 FYEKMQ (reference sequence). The CDR3 extends over 18 amino acids. CDR3 nucleotides: TGTGCCAGCAGCTTATCTTGGCAGGGTGCTTCTGGGGCCAACGTCCTGACTTTC. Translation: CASSLSWQGASGANVLTF.

The chain links TRBV5-6 to TRBJ2-3; 9 bases map to TRBD1. The CDR3 spans 15 residues. Germline V gene lookup returns CDR1 SGHDT and CDR2 YYEEEE. The ends lost 0 bases at V and 4 bases at J; junction bases unmatched: 3. The CDR3 protein is CASSLVGTGSDTQYF. The CDR3, as DNA: TGTGCCAGCAGCTTGGTAGGGACAGGGTCAGATACGCAGTATTTT.

The gene calls are TRBV6-1 and TRBJ1-5; possible D gene TRBD1, 6 bases. The V gene's germline CDR1 is MNHNS and CDR2 SASEGT. With 6 bases removed from V and 5 bases from J, the gap between germline ends came to 17 bases. This CDR3 contains 15 residues. The CDR3 is CASSPQGNSDQPQHF. The DNA for the CDR3 is TGTGCCAGCAGCCCACAGGGAAATTCAGATCAGCCCCAGCATTTT.

This chain connects TRBV6-1 to TRBJ2-5; D is perhaps TRBD2 (5 bases). Trimming cost V 0 bases and J 1 base, with 9 bases left between them. Per the germline V gene, CDR1 is MNHNS and CDR2 is SASEGT. This CDR3 comprises 15 residues. In DNA, the CDR3 is TGTGCCAGCAGTGAAGCGCGGGCCACCCAAGAGACCCAGTACTTC. Amino acids: CASSEARATQETQYF.

V usage is TRBV7-6 and J usage is TRBJ1-3, with TRBD1 matching 9 bases. The CDR3 is 14 residues long. V was clipped by 6 bases and J by 3 bases; unmatched bases: 3. Germline CDR1 SGHVS, CDR2 FNYEAQ. CDR3 DNA: TGTGCCAGCAGACAGGGGGCTGTTGGAAACACCATATATTTT. It codes for CASRQGAVGNTIYF. Supplemented by reference TRBV7-6 and TRBJ1-3, the full variable domain reads GAGVSQSPRYKVTKRGQDVALRCDPISGHVSLYWYRQALGQGPEFLTYFNYEAQQDKSGLPNDRFSAERPEGSISTLTIQRTEQRDSAMYRCASRQGAVGNTIYFGEGSWLTVV.